What follows are 3 T cell receptor beta chains derived from one specimen sequenced in a study of CD8+ T cells in alopecia areata. Extracted from the samples, RNA was reverse transcribed into cDNA to serve as the sequencing template. Libraries were prepared by immunoSEQ multiplex PCR; TCRdb keeps only in-frame clonotypes and omits some of them. The sample has around 100,000 clones, none seen only once. What was sequenced was lesional skin. The receptor set was obtained from a C3H/HeJ mouse with alopecia areata. Mouse MHC haplotype: H2-k.

As regards this clone: Gene names denote mouse genes. The sequence runs out 4 residues before the end of the CDR3; the remainder is reconstructed from the germline J gene. V and J are TRBV13-3 and TRBJ2-5, with 8 bases that match TRBD1. Germline CDR1 and CDR2: NNHDY and SYVADS. The CDR3 runs to 13 residues. The CDR3 loop reads CASSSGGRDTQYF. CDR3 bases read: TGTGCCAGCAGTTCAGGGGGCCGGGAC. Looking up the rest from reference TRBV13-3 and TRBJ2-5 gives the full variable domain: EAAVTQSPRSKVAVTGGKVTLSCHQTNNHDYMYWYRQDTGHGLRLIHYSYVADSTEKGDIPDGYKASRPSQENFSLILELASLSQTAVYFCASSSGGRDTQYFGPGTRLLVL.

This clone was seen many times. Any gene name here is a mouse gene name. The read gets to within 4 residues of the CDR3 end, and the germline J gene fills in the rest. J is TRBJ2-1 and V is TRBV13-3, with 13 positions matching TRBD2. The germline V gene encodes CDR1 NNHDY and CDR2 SYVADS. The CDR3 is 14 residues long. CDR3 region: CASVGTGGGAEQFF. The sequenced part of the CDR3 DNA is TGTGCCAGCGTCGGGACTGGGGGGGGCGCT.

The table lists this clone with many counts. Gene names are the mouse ones. The DNA ends 4 residues before the CDR3 does, and the rest of the CDR3 is filled in from the germline J gene. V usage is TRBV13-3 and J usage is TRBJ2-3; possible D gene TRBD1, 6 bases. The length of the CDR3 is 16 residues. V was pared by 0 bases and J by 0 bases, with 11 bases between. Germline V gene lookup returns CDR1 NNHDY and CDR2 SYVADS. Incomplete CDR3 DNA: TGTGCCAGCAGTGATGCTTGGACAGCTAGTGCAGAA. This encodes CASSDAWTASAE. The whole CDR3 protein is CASSDAWTASAETLYF.